Below, 29 T cell receptor beta chains from the same sample are listed, as sequenced in a study of T cell repertoires in cytomegalovirus infection. Each CDR3 protein gets one entry after TCRdb re-called the reads with MiXCR. The sample records some 130,000 distinct CDR3 sequences, roughly 9% being singletons. The sequenced material came from PBMCs. The receptors were gathered from a human donor in good health (CMV status not recorded). Some clones in this sample may be carry-over from other donors' samples.

Many counts were recorded for this clonotype. This sequence joins TRBV6-2 or TRBV6-3 and TRBJ1-1; 7 bases map to TRBD1. The germline CDR1 and CDR2 sequences are MNHEY and SVGEGT. The CDR3 consists of 16 residues. V dropped 7 bases and J dropped 6; count of bases not matched to a gene: 17. CDR3 protein: CASTVGPGTAHSEAFF. The CDR3 DNA reads as TGTGCCAGCACCGTCGGCCCCGGGACAGCCCATTCTGAAGCTTTCTTT.

This clonotype was counted ten times or more. The chain is built from TRBV28 and TRBJ2-5; 8 bases match TRBD1. CDR3 length: 15 residues. CDR1 is MDHEN, CDR2 SYDVKM, per germline. V was pared by 3 bases and J by 4 bases, with 7 bases of the junction left unmatched. CDR3 in amino acids: CASSLPTGDGETQYF. CDR3 bases: TGTGCCAGCAGTTTGCCGACAGGGGACGGAGAGACCCAGTACTTC. The full variable domain, rest sourced from reference TRBV28 and TRBJ2-5, is DVKVTQSSRYLVKRTGEKVFLECVQDMDHENMFWYRQDPGLGLRLIYFSYDVKMKEKGDIPEGYSVSREKKERFSLILESASTNQTSMYLCASSLPTGDGETQYFGPGTRLLVL.

This clonotype has a count of ten or more. This rearrangement joins TRBV6-5 to TRBJ1-1, with 7 bases aligning to TRBD1. CDR1 and CDR2 from the germline V gene are MNHEY and SVGAGI. CDR3 size: 15 residues. Unmatched junction bases numbered 8, after V lost 6 bases and J lost 1 base. As DNA, the CDR3 is TGTGCCAGCAGGCCCCAGGGGGGACAGAACACTGAAGCTTTCTTT. Its protein is CASRPQGGQNTEAFF.

The chain links TRBV20-1 to TRBJ2-3, with D uncertain. Trimming shortened V by 4 bases and J by 0 bases, and 5 bases separated the two germline ends. Per the germline V gene, CDR1 is DFQATT and CDR2 is SNEGSKA (reference sequence). The CDR3 is made up of 12 amino acids. CDR3 protein: CSATKSTDTQYF. CDR3 sequence (DNA): TGCAGTGCTACAAAAAGCACAGATACGCAGTATTTT.

The table lists this clonotype with many counts. This CDR3 is CASSPIPPGGNEQFF. In DNA, the CDR3 is TGTGCCAGCAGCCCGATTCCGCCAGGGGGCAATGAGCAGTTCTTC. The genes are TRBV7-2 and TRBJ2-1; TRBD1 agrees at 7 bases. The germline V gene has CDR1 SGHTA and CDR2 FQGNSA. The CDR3 has 15 residues. With 5 bases clipped from V and 6 bases from J, the junction kept 10 bases outside the gene matches.

The table lists this clonotype with many counts. This chain connects TRBV12-3 or TRBV12-4 to TRBJ2-7; 9 bases are a match to TRBD1. The CDR3 totals 14 residues. Unmatched junction bases numbered 7, after V lost 6 bases and J lost 4 bases. The CDR3 sequence: CASSQRGQGYEQYF. CDR3 DNA sequence: TGTGCCAGCAGCCAAAGGGGACAGGGTTACGAGCAGTACTTC.

This chain joins TRBV7-8 and TRBJ1-1; D is possibly TRBD1 (5 bases). The ends were cut back, 6 bases at V and 8 bases at J, with 13 bases in the middle. This CDR3 has 12 residues. Per germline, CDR1 SGHVS and CDR2 FQNEAQ. The CDR3 sequence is CASSYGTEEAFF. In DNA form, the CDR3 reads TGTGCCAGCAGTTATGGGACGGAAGAAGCTTTCTTT. Supplemented by reference TRBV7-8 and TRBJ1-1, the full variable domain reads GAGVSQSPRYKVAKRGQDVALRCDPISGHVSLFWYQQALGQGPEFLTYFQNEAQLDKSGLPSDRFFAERPEGSVSTLKIQRTQQEDSAVYLCASSYGTEEAFFGQGTRLTVV.

This clonotype was seen a single time. A much larger clone sits a single nucleotide away, making a read error possible. The chain carries TRBV6-5 and TRBJ1-5, with 8 bases aligning to TRBD1. The germline gives CDR1 MNHEY, CDR2 SVGAGI. The CDR3 is 15 residues long. This CDR3 reads CASSSSGTGKQPQHF. In DNA, the CDR3 is TGTGCCAGCAGTTCCAGCGGGACAGGCAAACAGCCCCAGCATTTT.

This clonotype occurred many times. The chain joins TRBV2 to TRBJ2-1; D not certain. The CDR3 runs to 15 residues. The V end was cut by 2 bases, the J end by 0 bases, with 8 bases between. Looked up from germline, CDR1 is SNHLY and CDR2 is FYNNEI. The CDR3 reads CASSEYADSYNEQFF. The CDR3 DNA sequence: TGTGCCAGCAGTGAATACGCGGACTCCTACAATGAGCAGTTCTTC.

This clonotype came up a few times. This chain links TRBV7-9 with TRBJ1-2; no clear D. The CDR3 covers 13 residues. Germline V lookup: CDR1 SEHNR, CDR2 FQNEAQ (reference sequence). V was shortened by 3 bases and J by 6 bases, with 11 bases between the two germline ends. CDR3 region: CASSLGSGDGYTF. In nucleotides, the CDR3 is TGTGCCAGCAGCTTGGGATCAGGTGATGGCTACACCTTC.

This clonotype was observed at least ten times. This chain joins TRBV7-2 and TRBJ2-2, with a tentative D call TRBD1 (5 bases). With 5 bases removed from V and 7 bases from J, the gap between germline ends came to 11 bases. Germline lookup yields CDR1 SGHTA and CDR2 FQGNSA. This CDR3 has 13 residues. The DNA for the CDR3 is TGTGCCAGCAGCCTAAGGGGTGTCGGGGAGCTGTTTTTT. Protein sequence: CASSLRGVGELFF. The full variable domain, in which reference TRBV7-2 and TRBJ2-2 provide the parts outside the CDR3, is GAGVSQSPSNKVTEKGKDVELRCDPISGHTALYWYRQSLGQGLEFLIYFQGNSAPDKSGLPSDRFSAERTGGSVSTLTIQRTQQEDSAVYLCASSLRGVGELFFGEGSRLTVL.

This clonotype was seen more than once but under ten times. The chain employs TRBV20-1 and TRBJ2-7, with unresolved D. In germline, CDR1 is DFQATT, CDR2 SNEGSKA (reference sequence). The CDR3 sequence is 14 residues long. The V gene lost 4 bases and the J gene lost 7 bases, with 20 bases spanning the gap. The CDR3 reads CSAIMLAQSREQYF. The CDR3 DNA reads as TGCAGTGCTATCATGTTGGCACAGTCTAGAGAGCAGTACTTC.

This clonotype was observed at least ten times. The V and J genes are TRBV20-1 and TRBJ1-5; no firm D call. CDR1 is DFQATT, CDR2 SNEGSKA, per germline (reference sequence). The CDR3 runs 14 residues. The ends were cut back, 6 bases at V and 3 bases at J, with 15 bases in the middle. CDR3: CSARTGIDNQPQHF. The DNA of the CDR3 is TGCAGTGCCAGGACGGGGATCGACAATCAGCCCCAGCATTTT.

This clonotype occurred many times. The chain has TRBV7-9 and TRBJ1-4; D is undetermined. This CDR3 comprises 14 residues. V was cut by 1 base and J by 5 bases, with 8 bases left in between. The germline CDR1 and CDR2 sequences are SEHNR and FQNEAQ (reference sequence). The CDR3 nucleotides are TGTGCCAGCAGCTTAGAGGGTGGAAATGAAAAACTGTTTTTT. Translated, it gives CASSLEGGNEKLFF. Based on the CDR3 plus reference TRBV7-9 and TRBJ1-4, the full variable domain is DTGVSQNPRHKITKRGQNVTFRCDPISEHNRLYWYRQTLGQGPEFLTYFQNEAQLEKSRLLSDRFSAERPKGSFSTLEIQRTEQGDSAMYLCASSLEGGNEKLFFGSGTQLSVL.

This clonotype was seen more than once but under ten times. The chain couples TRBV9 to TRBJ2-1; TRBD2 agrees at 11 bases. CDR3 length: 17 residues. Trimming took 4 bases from V and 5 from J; bases not matched to a gene: 11. Per germline, CDR1 SGDLS and CDR2 YYNGEE. The CDR3 DNA follows: TGTGCCAGCAGCTCCCCGAGACTAGCGGGAACAGACAATGAGCAGTTCTTC. Its translation: CASSSPRLAGTDNEQFF.

This clonotype was observed at least ten times. The rearrangement joins TRBV7-2 to TRBJ1-4, with D hard to call. V dropped 5 bases and J dropped 8 bases, with 15 bases sitting between them. Germline V lookup: CDR1 SGHTA, CDR2 FQGNSA. This CDR3 has 14 amino acids. The CDR3 DNA reads as TGTGCCAGCAGCATTAACCCCTGGCGAGAAAAACTGTTTTTT. Translation gives CASSINPWREKLFF.

This clonotype showed up many times. The rearrangement links TRBV28 to TRBJ2-6; the D is unclear. From germline, CDR1 is MDHEN and CDR2 SYDVKM. The CDR3 runs 16 residues. V was clipped by 4 bases and J by 2 bases, with 12 bases between them. As DNA, the CDR3 is TGTGCCAGCAGTTCTTACACGGCGGCTGGGGCCAACGTCCTGACTTTC. It encodes CASSSYTAAGANVLTF.

Ten or more counts support this clonotype. The rearrangement uses TRBV7-9 and TRBJ1-2; possibly TRBD1 for D (6 bases). The CDR3 is 12 amino acids. Germline lookup yields CDR1 SEHNR and CDR2 FQNEAQ (reference sequence). V dropped 7 bases and J dropped 8 bases, with 14 bases sitting between them. The CDR3 is CASNIHRDGYTF. In DNA, the CDR3 is TGTGCCAGCAACATACACAGGGACGGCTACACCTTC.

This clonotype has at least ten counts. The chain recombines TRBV10-3 with TRBJ1-2; D unclear. V was shortened by 7 bases and J by 0 bases, with 9 bases between the two germline ends. In germline, CDR1 is ENHRY, CDR2 SYGVKD. The CDR3 consists of 13 residues. This CDR3 is CAIKGAANYGYTF. The CDR3 DNA reads as TGTGCCATCAAGGGAGCAGCTAACTATGGCTACACCTTC.

This clonotype came up many times. The chain employs TRBV12-3 or TRBV12-4 and TRBJ2-2; perhaps TRBD2 as D (7 bases). This CDR3 spans 15 amino acids. V gave up 1 base and J gave up 6 bases, with 12 bases separating them. The CDR3 sequence is CASSLGGGAAGELFF. DNA of the CDR3: TGTGCCAGCAGTTTAGGTGGGGGGGCCGCCGGGGAGCTGTTTTTT.

Many counts were recorded for this clonotype. The CDR3 here is CASSMRGLRSNQPQHF. The CDR3 nucleotides are TGTGCCAGTAGTATGAGGGGCCTCAGGAGCAATCAGCCCCAGCATTTT. This chain connects TRBV19 to TRBJ1-5; D possibly corresponds to TRBD1 (5 bases). Trimming took 3 bases from V and 1 from J, leaving 13 bases between them. CDR3 length: 16 residues. CDR1 and CDR2 from the germline V gene are LNHDA and SQIVND (reference sequence).

This clonotype was seen only a few times. V usage is TRBV29-1 and J usage is TRBJ1-1, with D perhaps matching TRBD1 (5 bases). Trimming removed 2 bases from V and 2 bases from J, with 9 bases in between. CDR1 SQVTM and CDR2 ANQGSEA come from the germline V gene. This CDR3 region has 13 residues. The CDR3 is CSVETRANTEAFF. The CDR3 bases are TGCAGCGTTGAAACCAGGGCCAACACTGAAGCTTTCTTT. Together with reference TRBV29-1 and TRBJ1-1, the CDR3 gives the full variable domain: SAVISQKPSRDICQRGTSLTIQCQVDSQVTMMFWYRQQPGQSLTLIATANQGSEATYESGFVIDKFPISRPNLTFSTLTVSNMSPEDSSIYLCSVETRANTEAFFGQGTRLTVV.

Worth noting for this clonotype: This sequence may be a read error, since a much larger clone differs from it by one base. The rearrangement uses TRBV28 and TRBJ1-5; TRBD1 is a possible D gene (5 bases). Germline V gene data show CDR1 as MDHEN and CDR2 as SYDVKM. This CDR3 has 14 residues. For the CDR3, the DNA is TGTGCCAGCAGTTTGGACAATAGCAATCAGCTCCAGCATTTT. It yields the protein CASSLDNSNQLQHF.

This clonotype was seen ten or more times. This rearrangement joins TRBV7-2 to TRBJ2-5, with D maybe TRBD2 (6 bases). CDR1 is SGHTA, CDR2 FQGNSA, per germline. Trimming removed 2 bases from V and 2 bases from J, with 12 bases in between. The length of the CDR3 is 15 residues. CDR3 coding DNA: TGTGCCAGCAGCTTAAGGAGGGGAGAACAAGAGACCCAGTACTTC. It codes for CASSLRRGEQETQYF.

There are many counts of this clonotype. This sequence joins TRBV12-3 or TRBV12-4 and TRBJ1-2, with a tentative D call TRBD1 (6 bases). V dropped 8 bases and J dropped 4 bases, with 20 bases sitting between them. The CDR3 is 15 residues long. The CDR3 nucleotides read TGTGCCAGCCTATACCCCGGGGGGCAGGTCTATGGCTACACCTTC. Translating gives CASLYPGGQVYGYTF.

This clonotype was counted ten times or more. The J gene is TRBJ2-5, the V gene TRBV28, with TRBD1 identical over 8 bases. CDR1 and CDR2 from the germline V gene are MDHEN and SYDVKM. The CDR3 runs to 12 residues. J lost 12 bases, V lost 2 bases, and 5 bases had no gene match. Written as DNA, the CDR3 is TGTGCCAGCAGTTTAGGGGGACAGGCAAAGTACTTC. It yields the protein CASSLGGQAKYF.

The sample holds a few counts of this clonotype. This rearrangement joins TRBV19 to TRBJ2-1; TRBD2 aligns across 11 bases. The CDR3 extends over 15 amino acids. Germline CDR1 and CDR2: LNHDA and SQIVND (reference sequence). V shed 1 base, J shed 9 bases, and the junction held 5 bases outside the gene matches. The CDR3: CASSIVLAGGIEQFF. The CDR3 nucleotides are TGTGCCAGTAGTATAGTGCTAGCGGGGGGCATTGAGCAGTTCTTC.

This rearrangement joins TRBV7-9 to TRBJ1-1; tentative D call: TRBD1 (5 bases). Trimming took 1 base from V and 4 from J, leaving 10 bases between them. Germline CDR1 is SEHNR and CDR2 is FQNEAQ (reference sequence). The CDR3 length is 14 residues. The CDR3 sequence is CASSLGGESTEAFF. The CDR3 DNA is TGTGCCAGCAGCTTAGGGGGGGAGAGCACTGAAGCTTTCTTT. The entire variable domain, with the rest obtained from reference TRBV7-9 and TRBJ1-1, is as follows: DTGVSQNPRHKITKRGQNVTFRCDPISEHNRLYWYRQTLGQGPEFLTYFQNEAQLEKSRLLSDRFSAERPKGSFSTLEIQRTEQGDSAMYLCASSLGGESTEAFFGQGTRLTVV.

In its sample, this clonotype was seen a few times. V usage is TRBV24-1 and J usage is TRBJ1-1; 7 nucleotides agree with TRBD1. Germline V gene sequence: CDR1 KGHDR, CDR2 SFDVKD. The CDR3 length is 15 residues. The V and J ends lost 4 bases and 5 bases, in that order; junction bases with no gene match: 9. In DNA form, the CDR3 reads TGTGCCACCAGTGACCGTATAGGGGGCAGGACTGAAGCTTTCTTT. Its translation is CATSDRIGGRTEAFF.